This T cell receptor beta chain was observed in a study of control samples from healthy donors and cancer patients. The V gene's germline CDR1 is MGHRA and CDR2 YSYEKL. There are 14 residues in the CDR3. The V gene end was trimmed by 2 bases and the J gene end by 2 bases; junction bases not matched to a gene: 2. Profiling relied on immunoSEQ multiplex PCR, and the TCRdb table lists in-frame clones only, not all of them. The sample records some 89,000 clones, 86% being singletons. This TCR came from a man in his thirties or forties in good health. This rearrangement joins TRBV4-1 to TRBJ1-1, with 7 positions matching TRBD1. The sequenced sample consisted of blood. The CDR3 sequence: CASSQRTGNTEAFF. The CDR3 nucleotides are TGCGCCAGCAGCCAAAGGACAGGCAACACTGAAGCTTTCTTT.